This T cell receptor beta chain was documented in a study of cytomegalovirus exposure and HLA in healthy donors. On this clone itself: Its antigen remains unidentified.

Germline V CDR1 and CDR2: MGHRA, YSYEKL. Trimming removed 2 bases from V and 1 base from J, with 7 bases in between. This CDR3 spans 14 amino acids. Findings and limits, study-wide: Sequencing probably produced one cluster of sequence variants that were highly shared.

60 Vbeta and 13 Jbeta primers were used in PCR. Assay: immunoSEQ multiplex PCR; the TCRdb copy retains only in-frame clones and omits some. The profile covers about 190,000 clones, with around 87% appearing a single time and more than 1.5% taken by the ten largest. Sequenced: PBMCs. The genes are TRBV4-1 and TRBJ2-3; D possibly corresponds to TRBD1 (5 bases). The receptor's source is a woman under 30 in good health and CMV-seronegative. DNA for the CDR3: TGCGCCAGCAGCCAACAACAGGGCACAGATACGCAGTATTTT. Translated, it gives CASSQQQGTDTQYF.